One and the same sample provided the 30 T cell receptor beta chains below, sequenced in a study of Graves' ophthalmopathy and Graves' hyperthyroidism. From RNA, the CDR3 regions of TCR beta chains were amplified and sequenced. Scientists carried out first-round RT-PCR using HTBI primers and then a second-round multiplex PCR. TCRdb fed the multiplex PCR reads into MiXCR, producing one record per CDR3 protein. The data hold 210,000 or so distinct CDR3 sequences, with approximately 28% observed a single time. Sequenced: peripheral blood. All receptors come from a man in his forties or fifties with Graves' ophthalmopathy.

In this sample, this clonotype turned up many times. The gene calls are TRBV20-1 and TRBJ2-7; TRBD2 aligns across 14 bases. CDR1 and CDR2 (germline): DFQATT, SNEGSKA (reference sequence). The length of the CDR3 is 14 residues. The ends lost 6 bases at V and 7 bases at J; junction bases unmatched: 8. The CDR3 DNA reads TGCAGTGCGTCCCCGGGACTAGCGGGAGTTGAGCAGTACTTC. Its protein is CSASPGLAGVEQYF.

At least ten counts were recorded for this clonotype. The chain uses TRBV29-1 and TRBJ2-7, with 9 bases lining up with TRBD1. The CDR3 length is 12 residues. Germline V gene data show CDR1 as SQVTM and CDR2 as ANQGSEA. With V trimmed by 4 bases and J by 3 bases, 1 base remained unmatched. CDR3 protein: CSVVDRGYEQYF. CDR3 DNA sequence: TGCAGCGTTGTGGACAGGGGCTACGAGCAGTACTTC.

This clonotype was seen repeatedly, ten times or more. This chain links TRBV30 with TRBJ1-1; D gene ambiguous. The CDR3 totals 13 residues. V gave up 4 bases and J gave up 4 bases, with 13 bases separating them. In germline, CDR1 is GTSNPN, CDR2 SVGIG (reference sequence). The CDR3 reads CAWNRGRGTEAFF. The DNA of the CDR3 is TGTGCCTGGAATCGCGGGCGAGGCACTGAAGCTTTCTTT.

This clonotype was seen many times. Mismatch with germline at one junction end may stem from a read error. The gene calls are TRBV2 and TRBJ2-2; the D is unclear. Per germline, CDR1 SNHLY and CDR2 FYNNEI. The CDR3 is 15 residues long. CDR3 amino acids: CASSEDGPNTGELFF. The CDR3 region has the DNA TGTGCCAGCAGCGAAGACGGACCGAACACCGGGGAGCTGTTTTTT.

The CDR3 nucleotides are TGTGCCAGTAGTACCAGAGGGGGTCCAGAGACCCAGTACTTC. It codes for CASSTRGGPETQYF. V usage is TRBV19 and J usage is TRBJ2-5; perhaps TRBD1 as D (6 bases). The germline V gene encodes CDR1 LNHDA and CDR2 SQIVND (reference sequence). V was shortened by 4 bases and J by 4 bases, with 13 bases between the two germline ends. The CDR3 is 14 amino acids.

This clonotype was seen only once. The V gene is TRBV12-3 or TRBV12-4, the J gene TRBJ2-7; possible D gene TRBD1, 6 bases. CDR3 length equals 14 residues. With 4 bases removed from V and 5 bases from J, the gap between germline ends came to 15 bases. CDR3 coding DNA: TGTGCCAGCAGTTATCCGGGAAAGGGGGACGAGCAGTACTTC. Translation gives CASSYPGKGDEQYF.

This clonotype showed up many times. The CDR3 here is CASSLAVTYEQYF. The CDR3 nucleotides are TGTGCCAGCAGTTTAGCGGTGACCTACGAGCAGTACTTC. V gene TRBV12-3 or TRBV12-4 combines with J gene TRBJ2-7; D unresolved. V shed 0 bases and J shed 2 bases, with 5 bases lying between them. CDR3 length: 13 amino acids.

This clonotype came up many times. The chain employs TRBV6-2 or TRBV6-3 and TRBJ2-5, with D unresolved. Germline CDR1 and CDR2: MNHEY and SVGEGT. V dropped 2 bases and J dropped 2 bases, with 9 bases sitting between them. This CDR3 has 14 residues. CDR3 in amino acids: CASSYNGRQETQYF. The CDR3 DNA sequence: TGTGCCAGCAGTTACAACGGTCGTCAAGAGACCCAGTACTTC.

The chain links TRBV18 to TRBJ2-5; tentative D call: TRBD2 (5 bases). V was trimmed by 5 bases and J by 5 bases, leaving 9 bases between them. CDR1 is KGHSH and CDR2 is LQKENI in the germline V gene. The CDR3 is 12 amino acids. CDR3 in amino acids: CASSTQRETQYF. The CDR3 DNA follows: TGTGCCAGCTCAACTCAGCGGGAGACCCAGTACTTC.

This clonotype has at least ten counts. This chain uses TRBV19 with TRBJ1-5, with 8 bases matching TRBD1. J was trimmed by 1 base and V by 5 bases; bases with no gene match: 4. CDR3 length: 15 amino acids. Germline values: CDR1 LNHDA, CDR2 SQIVND (reference sequence). For the CDR3, the DNA is TGTGCCAGTAGTGTTACAGGGGGGAGCAATCAGCCCCAGCATTTT. This encodes CASSVTGGSNQPQHF.

The rearrangement links TRBV7-6 to TRBJ2-5, with 11 bases lining up with TRBD2. The germline gives CDR1 SGHVS, CDR2 FNYEAQ. Trimming took 6 bases from V and 2 from J; bases not matched to a gene: 5. The CDR3 totals 15 residues. The CDR3 loop is CASRLGLAEQETQYF. The CDR3 DNA follows: TGTGCCAGCAGATTGGGACTAGCGGAGCAAGAGACCCAGTACTTC.

In nucleotides, the CDR3 is TGTGCCAGCAGTTTCGCGGGAAGTCAATACGAGCAGTACTTC. It specifies CASSFAGSQYEQYF. This sequence joins TRBV12-3 or TRBV12-4 and TRBJ2-7, with TRBD2 as a possible D gene (6 bases). V gave up 3 bases and J gave up 4 bases, with 13 bases separating them. The CDR3 loop spans 14 amino acids.

Comments on this clonotype: Sequence at one end of the junction differs from germline and may be a read error. The chain has TRBV6-5 and TRBJ2-2; possible D gene TRBD2, 5 bases. CDR1 is MNHEY, CDR2 SVGAGI, per germline. CDR3 length: 13 amino acids. The CDR3 loop is CASGYGENGELFF. The CDR3 DNA follows: TGTGCCAGCGGTTACGGGGAGAACGGGGAGCTGTTTTTT.

This clonotype was observed at least ten times. The CDR3 DNA sequence: TGTGCCAGCAGTTCCGCGAGACTCGGTTACTATGGCTACACCTTC. Residues: CASSSARLGYYGYTF. The chain recombines TRBV28 with TRBJ1-2; D is undetermined. The CDR3 is made up of 15 amino acids. The germline V and J ends were trimmed by 4 bases and 3 bases, with 15 bases remaining between them. The germline V gene encodes CDR1 MDHEN and CDR2 SYDVKM.

This clonotype was detected many times. This chain joins TRBV28 and TRBJ1-5, with D possibly being TRBD1 (6 bases). Germline V gives CDR1 MDHEN, CDR2 SYDVKM. Trimming stripped 4 bases from V and 7 bases from J, with 14 bases between. The CDR3 consists of 14 residues. The CDR3 protein is CASSSGGSVQPQHF. DNA of the CDR3: TGTGCCAGCAGTTCGGGGGGCTCTGTGCAGCCCCAGCATTTT.

This chain uses TRBV12-3 or TRBV12-4 with TRBJ2-5; D is unresolved. V was trimmed by 5 bases and J by 5 bases, leaving 18 bases between them. The CDR3 has 15 amino acids. This chain's CDR3 is CASSRASGLGETQYF. The CDR3 DNA is TGTGCCAGCAGTCGGGCTAGTGGTCTGGGGGAGACCCAGTACTTC.

Ten or more counts support this clonotype. V usage is TRBV9 and J usage is TRBJ1-2; 10 nucleotides agree with TRBD1. Germline V CDR1 and CDR2: SGDLS, YYNGEE. The ends lost 3 bases at V and 4 bases at J; junction bases unmatched: 9. The CDR3 covers 16 residues. CDR3 loop: CASSGGQGRKFYGYTF. The CDR3 nucleotides read TGTGCCAGCAGCGGGGGACAGGGGAGGAAATTCTATGGCTACACCTTC.

This clonotype has at least ten counts. The chain is built from TRBV19 and TRBJ2-7; 8 positions agree with TRBD1. The CDR3 covers 12 residues. Germline assignment: CDR1 LNHDA and CDR2 SQIVND (reference sequence). V lost 10 bases, J lost 2 bases, and 4 bases stayed unmatched. CDR3: CATSTGAYEQYF. The CDR3 DNA sequence: TGTGCCACCTCGACAGGGGCCTACGAGCAGTACTTC. Variable domain in full (rest from reference TRBV19 and TRBJ2-7): DGGITQSPKYLFRKEGQNVTLSCEQNLNHDAMYWYRQDPGQGLRLIYYSQIVNDFQKGDIAEGYSVSREKKESFPLTVTSAQKNPTAFYLCATSTGAYEQYFGPGTRLTVT.

This clonotype has just a few counts. The genes are TRBV11-2 and TRBJ2-2; TRBD2 matches 10 bases. This CDR3 comprises 15 residues. Per germline, CDR1 SGHAT and CDR2 FQNNGV. The J segment lost 3 bases and the V segment lost 6 bases, leaving 4 bases of the junction unmatched. The CDR3, as DNA: TGTGCCAGCAGGCGAGGGACTAGCGACACCGGGGAGCTGTTTTTT. Translating it yields CASRRGTSDTGELFF.

The V call is TRBV28, the J call TRBJ2-5; D is unresolved. Germline V gives CDR1 MDHEN, CDR2 SYDVKM. The CDR3 has 13 residues. Between the trimmed V and J ends, which lost 8 bases and 6 bases, there was a span of 16 bases. In nucleotides, the CDR3 is TGTGCCAGCGAGAGTGGTGGTGCGAAGACCCAGTACTTC. Protein: CASESGGAKTQYF.

This clonotype was counted ten times or more. V and J are TRBV2 and TRBJ2-7, with TRBD1 matching 11 bases. The CDR3 consists of 13 residues. The germline CDR1 and CDR2 sequences are SNHLY and FYNNEI. Trimming at V came to 6 bases and at J to 5 bases, leaving 3 bases not matched to a gene. As DNA, the CDR3 is TGTGCCAGCAGCGGACAGGGGGCTCACGAGCAGTACTTC. This codes for CASSGQGAHEQYF.

This clonotype showed up many times. The chain combines TRBV7-9 with TRBJ2-7; TRBD2 might be the D (5 bases). CDR1 and CDR2 (germline): SEHNR, FQNEAQ (reference sequence). This CDR3 has 15 residues. Trimming took 5 bases from V and 0 from J, leaving 14 bases between them. For the CDR3, the DNA is TGTGCCAGCAGCCCCCTCAAACTAGGCTCCTACGAGCAGTACTTC. This codes for CASSPLKLGSYEQYF.

The V call is TRBV12-5, the J call TRBJ2-5, with 9 bases fitting TRBD1. The CDR3 runs 15 residues. J lost 3 bases, V lost 1 base, and 3 bases had no gene match. Germline V CDR1 and CDR2: LGHNT, FRNRAP. In DNA, the CDR3 is TGTGCTAGTGGTTTGGACAGGGGGCGAAAAGAGACCCAGTACTTC. Amino acid sequence: CASGLDRGRKETQYF. Variable domain in full (rest from reference TRBV12-5 and TRBJ2-5): DARVTQTPRHKVTEMGQEVTMRCQPILGHNTVFWYRQTMMQGLELLAYFRNRAPLDDSGMPKDRFSAEMPDATLATLKIQPSEPRDSAVYFCASGLDRGRKETQYFGPGTRLLVL.

The chain links TRBV7-9 to TRBJ1-1, with D perhaps matching TRBD1 (5 bases). This CDR3 contains 15 residues. Germline loops: CDR1 SEHNR, CDR2 FQNEAQ (reference sequence). V lost 3 bases, J lost 3 bases, and 14 bases lay in between. CDR3 residues: CASSFGTGVDTEAFF. Written as DNA, the CDR3 is TGTGCCAGCAGCTTCGGTACAGGTGTGGACACTGAAGCTTTCTTT.

This clonotype was seen repeatedly, ten times or more. V is TRBV20-1 and J is TRBJ2-7, with D maybe TRBD1 (6 bases). Between the trimmed V and J ends, which lost 1 base and 1 base, there was a span of 11 bases. The CDR3 totals 14 residues. Germline assignment: CDR1 DFQATT and CDR2 SNEGSKA (reference sequence). The CDR3, as DNA: TGCAGTGCTAGAGGCAGGGGAAAGTCCTACGAGCAGTACTTC. The encoded protein is CSARGRGKSYEQYF.

This sequence joins TRBV6-5 and TRBJ2-2; the match to TRBD1 covers 9 bases. Unmatched junction bases numbered 3, after V lost 4 bases and J lost 3 bases. The germline V gene encodes CDR1 MNHEY and CDR2 SVGAGI. The CDR3 spans 15 residues. For the CDR3, the DNA is TGTGCCAGCAGTTTCCGGGACAGGGACACCGGGGAGCTGTTTTTT. Its translation is CASSFRDRDTGELFF.

This chain uses TRBV6-5 with TRBJ1-5; unclear D gene. Trimming pared 4 bases from V and 1 base from J, leaving 8 bases between. The CDR3 has 14 residues. Germline V gives CDR1 MNHEY, CDR2 SVGAGI. Written as DNA, the CDR3 is TGTGCCAGCAGTTGGGCTGGGAGCAATCAGCCCCAGCATTTT. Translation gives CASSWAGSNQPQHF.

This clonotype came up many times. CDR3 DNA: TGTGCCAGCGCTCTTCCGACAGGGGATTTCGAGACCCAGTACTTC. The encoded protein is CASALPTGDFETQYF. This rearrangement joins TRBV25-1 to TRBJ2-5; 8 bases are shared with TRBD1. The junction had 13 bases not matched to a gene; V was cut back by 8 bases and J by 5 bases. CDR3 size: 15 residues. CDR1 and CDR2 (germline): MGHDK, SYGVNS.

This clonotype was observed many times. J is TRBJ1-2 and V is TRBV30; no clear D gene. Trimming removed 3 bases from V and 8 bases from J, with 19 bases in between. This CDR3 has 14 residues. The germline CDR1 and CDR2 sequences are GTSNPN and SVGIG (reference sequence). This CDR3 is CAWSIPGRMDGYTF. CDR3 DNA sequence: TGTGCCTGGAGCATACCCGGACGGATGGACGGCTACACCTTC.

This clonotype was counted at least ten times. This chain links TRBV12-3 or TRBV12-4 with TRBJ2-3; 8 bases are shared with TRBD2. Trimming cost V 7 bases and J 2 bases; bases outside gene matches: 5. The CDR3 has 14 residues. Here the CDR3 DNA reads TGTGCCAGCACCTTTAGCGGGAACACAGATACGCAGTATTTT. The encoded protein is CASTFSGNTDTQYF.